A selection of T cell receptor beta chains follows, all from one sample in a study of blood T cell repertoires in COVID-19. Generated by immunoSEQ multiplex PCR, the TCRdb table keeps only in-frame clones and is missing some. The sample consists of 98,000 or so clones, just under 85% of them appearing once. Sequenced: peripheral blood. All receptors come from a woman aged 80 or older with active or convalescent COVID-19. Each CDR3 is given without its conserved first and last residue. The size of a clone is reported for some rows only, either as once, few or many, or as a class for expanded clones.

TRBJ2-5,many,TRBV28,ASSRPLGGETQY
TRBJ1-1,.,TRBV2,ASRVDRYTEAF
TRBJ1-1,.,TRBV27,ASSYRLPMNTEAF
TRBJ1-2,many,TRBV28,ASSEANYGYT
TRBJ2-2,.,TRBV30,ASGIQGGRGELF
TRBJ1-2,.,TRBV27,ASSQGPGRGYT
TRBJ1-5,few,TRBV3-1/TRBV3-2,ASSLGVGGNQPQH
TRBJ1-2,.,TRBV5-1,ASSTQTGPNYGYT
TRBJ2-7,.,TRBV15,ATSRGLAGVGEQY
TRBJ1-3,.,TRBV27,ASRTGSGNTIY
TRBJ1-6,.,TRBV9,ASSVDTGINSPLH
TRBJ2-3,.,TRBV2,ASSPVDRGTQY
TRBJ2-1,few,TRBV30,AWTSGAGEQF
TRBJ2-1,.,TRBV6-6,ASIFGGGYNEQF
TRBJ1-6,.,TRBV19,ASQKGAYNSPLH
TRBJ1-6,.,TRBV7-3,ASSLSPGVSPLH
TRBJ1-5,.,TRBV7-2,ASSPWAGGSSNQPQH
TRBJ1-6,.,TRBV7-9,ASSSQGGGSPLH
TRBJ1-4,once,TRBV5-5,ASSPGTGGGSREKLF
TRBJ2-7,few,TRBV7-9,ASSLGLAGAYEQY
TRBJ2-2,.,TRBV7-3,ASSSNRRGELF
TRBJ2-4,many,TRBV30,AWRPKQGWNIQY
TRBJ1-6,.,TRBV11-2,ASSQDSRNSPLH
TRBJ1-1,.,TRBV6-1,ASSESGTEAF
TRBJ1-5,.,TRBV28,ASTTGGIQPQH
TRBJ2-3,.,TRBV28,ASVGTSGGFRFAQY
TRBJ1-2,.,TRBV30,AWSFPGDYGYT
TRBJ1-2,.,TRBV6-5,ASRGQTNYGYT
TRBJ1-3,.,TRBV30,AWSNKRGTGNTIY
TRBJ2-1,.,TRBV2,ASNPGMNNEQF
TRBJ1-1,.,TRBV7-5,ARSSPGAPRAEAF
TRBJ2-7,.,TRBV11-2,ASSLSRSTYEQY
TRBJ1-5,.,TRBV6-2/TRBV6-3,ASSYSRDQPQH
TRBJ1-3,.,TRBV2,ASSERSGLDTGNTIY
TRBJ2-7,.,TRBV18,ASSPTGQGLGEQY
TRBJ1-5,.,TRBV18,ASSPSSNQPQH
TRBJ1-4,.,TRBV7-2,ASSLVGSQGAGEKLF
TRBJ2-7,.,TRBV19,ASSMAGYEQY
TRBJ1-5,.,TRBV7-6,ASSLATGNQPQH
TRBJ2-7,.,TRBV4-1,ASSQDWRGKTYEQY
TRBJ2-7,.,TRBV7-2,ASSFPTSGSNEQY
TRBJ2-2,few,TRBV7-8,ASRTEGVGELF
TRBJ2-7,.,TRBV6-5,ASSYSFVAPGEQY
TRBJ1-1,.,TRBV6-5,ASSSWALQAF
TRBJ1-2,.,TRBV12-3/TRBV12-4,ASSPAGGGGYT
TRBJ1-4,.,TRBV5-8,ASSFQRTVINEKLF
TRBJ1-3,once,TRBV19,ASSSTWRSGNTIY
TRBJ2-7,.,TRBV5-4,ASSLGQGGNSYEQY
TRBJ2-5,.,TRBV9,ASSVGGGIDSRAQY
TRBJ1-5,.,TRBV21-1,ASSKGAQGAIQPQH
TRBJ1-1,.,TRBV2,ASREQGATEAF
TRBJ1-6,.,TRBV19,ASSTVSGQGNSPLH
TRBJ1-4,once,TRBV28,ASRRGGGNEKLF